This T cell receptor beta chain was captured in a study of CD8+ T cells in alopecia areata. RNA was isolated and reverse transcribed to cDNA, the sequencing template. Here immunoSEQ multiplex PCR was the method, and the copy in TCRdb shows in-frame clones only, minus some. The sample has 45,000 to 60,000 clones, around 97% seen once. PBMCs were stained for CD3, CD4 and CD8, and CD4+ and CD8+ T cells were sorted. V was cut by 6 bases and J by 4 bases, with 15 bases left in between. Germline assignment: CDR1 SQVTM and CDR2 ANQGSEA. This CDR3 contains 13 residues. The V and J genes are TRBV29-1 and TRBJ1-2; D perhaps matches TRBD1 (6 bases). This specimen was CD8+ T cells sorted from blood, taken at week 0. This sequence originates from a human donor with alopecia areata. The CDR3 DNA is TGCAGCGTAGGGACAACTTCCTTCTATGGCTACACCTTC. Protein sequence: CSVGTTSFYGYTF.